This entry lists 3 T cell receptor beta chains sequenced from one sample in a study of blood T cell repertoires in COVID-19. Measured with immunoSEQ multiplex PCR; TCRdb has only the in-frame clones, and not every one. Of about 80,000 clones in the sample, about four fifths are singletons; the top ten hold less than 15%. Sequenced: peripheral blood. Receptors were obtained from a man at least 80 years old with acute or convalescent COVID-19.

This clone turned up a few times. J is TRBJ1-4 and V is TRBV27, with 7 bases identical to TRBD1. V lost 7 bases, J lost 2 bases, and 7 bases stayed unmatched. The CDR3 consists of 15 residues. Per the germline V gene, CDR1 is MNHEY and CDR2 is SMNVEV (reference sequence). The CDR3 nucleotides are TGTGCCAGCAATGAGGGGGCTGCGACTAATGAAAAACTGTTTTTT. It translates to CASNEGAATNEKLFF.

The chain recombines TRBV25-1 with TRBJ2-5; TRBD2 matches at 9 bases. The ends lost 6 bases at V and 1 base at J; junction bases unmatched: 9. Germline V lookup: CDR1 MGHDK, CDR2 SYGVNS. CDR3 size: 16 residues. The CDR3 bases are TGTGCCAGCAGGCCGCCCGGGACTAGCACCCAAGAGACCCAGTACTTC. This sequence encodes CASRPPGTSTQETQYF.

DNA of the CDR3: TGTGCCTGGAGTTACGGGACTAGCGGCTACAATGAGCAGTTCTTC. Translated: CAWSYGTSGYNEQFF. The J gene is TRBJ2-1, the V gene TRBV30; TRBD2 matches 11 bases. The V segment lost 2 bases and the J segment 3 bases; nucleotides outside the gene matches: 3. Germline CDR1 and CDR2: GTSNPN and SVGIG (reference sequence). The CDR3 runs 15 residues.